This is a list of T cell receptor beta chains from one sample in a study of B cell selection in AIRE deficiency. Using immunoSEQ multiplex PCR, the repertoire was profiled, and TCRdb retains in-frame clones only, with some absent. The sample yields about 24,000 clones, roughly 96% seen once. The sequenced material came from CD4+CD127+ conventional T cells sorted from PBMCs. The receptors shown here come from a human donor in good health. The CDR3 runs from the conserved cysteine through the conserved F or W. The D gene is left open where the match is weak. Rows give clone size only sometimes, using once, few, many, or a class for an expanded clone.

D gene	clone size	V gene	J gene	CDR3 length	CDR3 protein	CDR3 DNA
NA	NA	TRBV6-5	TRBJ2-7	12	CASGRQAYEQYF	TGTGCCAGCGGCAGACAGGCCTACGAGCAGTACTTC
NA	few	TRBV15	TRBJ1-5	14	CATSREQAVQPQHF	TGTGCCACCAGCAGAGAACAGGCTGTTCAGCCCCAGCATTTT
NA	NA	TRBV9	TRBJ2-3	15	CASSPEVGALHTQYF	TGTGCCAGCAGCCCAGAGGTGGGGGCTCTCCATACGCAGTATTTT
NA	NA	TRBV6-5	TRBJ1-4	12	CASSRTSEELFF	TGTGCCAGCAGCAGGACAAGTGAGGAACTGTTTTTT
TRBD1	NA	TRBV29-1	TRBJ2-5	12	CSVGTGQETQYF	TGCAGCGTCGGGACAGGACAAGAGACCCAGTACTTC
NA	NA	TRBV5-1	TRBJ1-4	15	CASIPGTTPGEKLFF	TGCGCCAGCATCCCCGGGACCACCCCCGGGGAAAAACTGTTTTTT
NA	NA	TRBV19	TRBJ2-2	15	CASSKPGQNTGELFF	TGTGCCAGTAGTAAACCGGGACAAAACACCGGGGAGCTGTTTTTT
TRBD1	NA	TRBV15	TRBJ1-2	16	CATSRADRGRGYGYTF	TGTGCCACCAGCAGAGCGGACAGGGGTAGGGGCTATGGCTACACCTTC
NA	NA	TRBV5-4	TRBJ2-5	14	CASSLGGGQETQYF	TGTGCCAGCAGCTTGGGTGGTGGCCAAGAGACCCAGTACTTC
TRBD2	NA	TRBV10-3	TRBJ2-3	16	CAISPTSGGGTDTQYF	TGTGCCATCAGCCCGACTAGCGGGGGGGGCACAGATACGCAGTATTTT
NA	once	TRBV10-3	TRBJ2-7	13	CAIRASEAYEQYF	TGTGCCATCAGGGCTAGCGAAGCCTACGAGCAGTACTTC
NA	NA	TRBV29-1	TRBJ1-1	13	CSVEGRAITEAFF	TGCAGCGTTGAGGGAAGGGCTATTACTGAAGCTTTCTTT
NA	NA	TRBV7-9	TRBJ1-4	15	CASSLGSQTNEKLFF	TGTGCCAGCAGCTTAGGTTCTCAGACTAATGAAAAACTGTTTTTT